Given below is one T cell receptor beta chain in context. This sample was taken from a study of T cell responses to AZD1222 COVID-19 vaccine. Using immunoSEQ multiplex PCR, the repertoire was profiled, and TCRdb retains in-frame clones only, with some absent. The profile covers tens of thousands of clones, with 92% appearing a single time and approximately 5.6% taken by the ten largest. The CDR3 extends over 15 amino acids. V shed 4 bases and J 2 bases; nucleotides not matched to a gene: 4. Germline V lookup: CDR1 SGHTS, CDR2 YDEGEE. The rearrangement joins TRBV5-8 to TRBJ2-5, with 11 nucleotides matching TRBD2. This sequence originates from an adult in good health. The starting material was peripheral blood, obtained on day 0 of AZD1222 vaccination. The CDR3 DNA is TGTGCCAGCAGCCCAGGGACTAGCGGACAAGAGACCCAGTACTTC. Its translation: CASSPGTSGQETQYF.